This TCR beta chain comes out of a study of T cell responses to AZD1222 COVID-19 vaccine. Overall study context: Samples with a second dose at about 4 or about 12 weeks were pooled together. Findings and caveats of the study: Spike-specific TCR breadth and depth grew following two AZD1222 doses. Targeting of unmutated variant regions was reportedly seen in nearly half of spike-specific TCRs. Repertoires were sampled only after the peak T cell response.

As concerns this clone: As yet, its antigen is unknown.

The data were produced by immunoSEQ multiplex PCR, yet TCRdb's version contains in-frame clones alone and is incomplete. Among about 130,000 clones, 80% to 90% were seen once, and the ten largest hold under 7%. Germline V gene lookup returns CDR1 LNHDA and CDR2 SQIVND (reference sequence). The V end was cut by 0 bases, the J end by 6 bases, with 12 bases between. CDR3 size: 14 residues. The receptor was isolated from an adult in good health. The chain joins TRBV19 to TRBJ2-7; D not certain. Sample: peripheral blood, taken on day 0 of AZD1222 vaccination. CDR3 sequence: CASSIDRYEPEQYF. CDR3 sequence (DNA): TGTGCCAGTAGTATAGATCGCTATGAGCCCGAGCAGTACTTC. Full variable domain (remainder filled in from reference TRBV19 and TRBJ2-7): DGGITQSPKYLFRKEGQNVTLSCEQNLNHDAMYWYRQDPGQGLRLIYYSQIVNDFQKGDIAEGYSVSREKKESFPLTVTSAQKNPTAFYLCASSIDRYEPEQYFGPGTRLTVT.